These 26 T cell receptor beta chains came from one sample sequenced in a study of T-cell reconstitution after alpha-beta-depleted transplantation in children (dated by TCRdb to the mid-2010s). Library generation was performed with PCR. The run used an Illumina HiSeq 2500. TCR libraries were prepared with molecular barcoding, using unique molecular identifiers to normalize TCRbeta repertoire quantification. The public reads were reanalyzed by TCRdb: fastp trimming at Q25, MiXCR alignment, in-frame beta chains only. Rows with a matching CDR3 protein are joined into one entry that keeps the most common DNA and genes. This sample lists approximately 500,000 distinct CDR3 sequences; over 9.5% were detected once. The ten largest clones represent about 2% of the sample. Explained via the paper, the treatment or condition label denotes: allogeneic hematopoietic cell transplantation with graft depleted of TCRalphabeta T cells and CD19 B cells.

Sequenced material: PBMCs, taken before TCRalphabeta/CD19-depleted stem cell transplant. These TCRs come from a child aged 2-15 years with inherited bone marrow failure, due to receive a stem cell transplant.

This clonotype was found many times. The J gene is TRBJ2-5, the V gene TRBV18, with D hard to call. The CDR3 has 13 amino acids. V was shortened by 3 bases and J by 4 bases, with 9 bases between the two germline ends. Germline V gene sequence: CDR1 KGHSH, CDR2 LQKENI. The CDR3 loop is CASSPGLIETQYF. In nucleotides, the CDR3 is TGTGCCAGCTCACCCGGCCTGATAGAGACCCAGTACTTC.

This clonotype was recorded at least ten times. The chain has TRBV5-1 and TRBJ2-2; 9 positions agree with TRBD1. The V gene end was trimmed by 4 bases and the J gene end by 7 bases; junction bases not matched to a gene: 14. The CDR3 totals 17 residues. Germline V gene sequence: CDR1 SGHRS, CDR2 YFSETQ. CDR3 bases: TGCGCCAGCAGCGTCGGGACAGGGCTCCACCCGGGCGGGGAGCTGTTTTTT. Its protein product is CASSVGTGLHPGGELFF.

There are many counts of this clonotype. The genes are TRBV6-2 or TRBV6-3 and TRBJ2-3; D possibly corresponds to TRBD1 (6 bases). The V end was cut by 0 bases, the J end by 2 bases, with 21 bases between. CDR1 and CDR2 from the germline V gene are MNHEY and SVGEGT. The length of the CDR3 is 19 residues. For the CDR3, the DNA is TGTGCCAGCAGTTACTCGCTACAGGGTGATCCTCGTCTCACAGATACGCAGTATTTT. As protein: CASSYSLQGDPRLTDTQYF.

A few counts support this clonotype. The chain employs TRBV4-3 and TRBJ2-1; unclear D gene. The CDR3 totals 16 residues. V lost 1 base and J lost 5, with 15 bases in between. Germline assignment: CDR1 LGHNA and CDR2 YSLEER. The CDR3 DNA reads as TGCGCCAGCAGCCAAGCCAGAATAGGAGAAGACAATGAGCAGTTCTTC. This gives the protein CASSQARIGEDNEQFF.

This clonotype was counted between two and nine times. The rearrangement joins TRBV28 to TRBJ2-4, with 11 nucleotides matching TRBD1. Germline-derived CDR1 and CDR2 are MDHEN and SYDVKM. The CDR3 spans 16 residues. Trimming cost V 4 bases and J 5 bases; bases outside gene matches: 7. CDR3 bases: TGTGCCAGCAGTTCCCGGACAGGGGGCGGGCAAAACATTCAGTACTTC. It translates to CASSSRTGGGQNIQYF.

This clonotype occurred many times. This chain joins TRBV6-1 and TRBJ2-3, with D perhaps matching TRBD1 (6 bases). V was pared by 7 bases and J by 0 bases, with 8 bases between. The germline V gene has CDR1 MNHNS and CDR2 SASEGT. This CDR3 spans 13 amino acids. DNA of the CDR3: TGTGCCAGCAACAGGGCAAGCACAGATACGCAGTATTTT. Its translation is CASNRASTDTQYF.

This clonotype was seen a handful of times. The chain's CDR3 is CASTGVAGANVLTF. The DNA of the CDR3 is TGTGCCAGTACCGGGGTGGCTGGGGCCAACGTCCTGACTTTC. V and J are TRBV19 and TRBJ2-6, with D possibly TRBD2 on 5 matching bases. Germline CDR1 and CDR2: LNHDA and SQIVND (reference sequence). V was shortened by 7 bases and J by 2 bases, with 9 bases between the two germline ends. The CDR3 has 14 residues.

About this clonotype: This clone may be a read error of a much larger clone one base away. This sequence joins TRBV29-1 and TRBJ2-5, with no clear D. The CDR3 extends over 12 amino acids. The germline V and J ends were trimmed by 3 bases and 5 bases, with 10 bases remaining between them. CDR1 SQVTM and CDR2 ANQGSEA come from the germline V gene. The chain's CDR3 is CSVETRVETQYF. The CDR3 bases are TGCAGCGTTGAGACACGGGTCGAGACCCAGTACTTC.

V gene TRBV5-5 combines with J gene TRBJ1-2; D not resolved. The CDR3 loop spans 16 amino acids. Germline V gene data show CDR1 as SGHKS and CDR2 as YYEKEE (reference sequence). V lost 4 bases and J 0 bases, leaving 16 bases between the germline ends. CDR3 bases: TGTGCCAGCAGCCGACTCGAGGCAGCCACTAACTATGGCTACACCTTC. Translating it yields CASSRLEAATNYGYTF.

The table lists this clonotype with many counts. The genes are TRBV20-1 and TRBJ2-1, with D possibly TRBD2 on 6 matching bases. Germline-derived CDR1 and CDR2 are DFQATT and SNEGSKA (reference sequence). Trimming removed 5 bases at V and 5 bases at J, with 16 bases between. The CDR3 runs to 14 residues. This CDR3 is CSAGTGVGNNEQFF. The CDR3 nucleotides are TGCAGTGCTGGGACGGGAGTTGGTAACAATGAGCAGTTCTTC.

This clonotype showed up many times. CDR3 protein: CASSPGLVTDTQYF. Here the CDR3 DNA reads TGTGCCAGCAGCCCAGGACTAGTCACAGATACGCAGTATTTT. The chain has TRBV7-8 and TRBJ2-3, with 7 bases matching TRBD2. Trimming at V came to 5 bases and at J to 2 bases, leaving 4 bases not matched to a gene. CDR3 length: 14 residues. Germline CDR1 reads SGHVS; CDR2 reads FQNEAQ.

This clonotype was seen a few times. The genes are TRBV27 and TRBJ2-7; possibly TRBD2 for D (6 bases). The CDR3 is 14 residues long. The germline gives CDR1 MNHEY, CDR2 SMNVEV (reference sequence). V gave up 6 bases and J gave up 3 bases, with 15 bases separating them. This chain's CDR3 is CASSPNRDFYEQYF. Written as DNA, the CDR3 is TGTGCCAGCAGCCCTAACCGGGACTTCTACGAGCAGTACTTC.

This clonotype has ten or more counts. J is TRBJ2-1 and V is TRBV9; D may be TRBD2 (5 bases). The germline V and J ends were trimmed by 0 bases and 6 bases, with 16 bases remaining between them. Germline CDR1 reads SGDLS; CDR2 reads YYNGEE. The CDR3 length is 16 residues. The CDR3 nucleotides are TGTGCCAGCAGCGTAGCTACCGGAGGTTCGGGCAATGAGCAGTTCTTC. It codes for CASSVATGGSGNEQFF.

This clonotype was found many times. The V and J genes are TRBV12-3 or TRBV12-4 and TRBJ1-6; TRBD1 matches at 11 bases. V gave up 6 bases and J gave up 9 bases; unmatched junction bases: 7. The CDR3 spans 15 residues. This chain's CDR3 is CASSRGTGGFSPLHF. The CDR3 DNA reads as TGTGCCAGCAGCCGGGGGACAGGGGGTTTTTCACCCCTCCACTTT.

This clonotype showed up many times. CDR3 sequence: CASSGPTEGAEQYF. The CDR3 nucleotides are TGTGCCAGCAGCGGACCAACGGAAGGAGCCGAGCAGTACTTC. The chain couples TRBV9 to TRBJ2-7, with no clear D. The CDR3 extends over 14 amino acids. The V end lost 3 bases, the J end lost 6 bases, and 16 bases lay between the germline ends. Germline V gene lookup returns CDR1 SGDLS and CDR2 YYNGEE.

This clonotype was seen a few times. The rearrangement uses TRBV30 and TRBJ1-1, with D hard to call. Trimming pared 2 bases from V and 0 bases from J, leaving 22 bases between. From germline, CDR1 is GTSNPN and CDR2 SVGIG (reference sequence). The CDR3 is made up of 18 amino acids. The CDR3 sequence is CAWSSPIPRAVMNTEAFF. CDR3 sequence (DNA): TGTGCCTGGAGTTCCCCCATCCCGAGGGCCGTCATGAACACTGAAGCTTTCTTT.

This clonotype turned up a few times. V is TRBV4-1 and J is TRBJ2-1; no clear D gene. CDR1 is MGHRA, CDR2 YSYEKL, per germline. The CDR3 sequence is 12 residues long. V was trimmed by 10 bases and J by 7 bases, leaving 14 bases between them. DNA for the CDR3: TGCGCCACCATGGGCTTGGGTAATGAGCAGTTCTTC. It yields the protein CATMGLGNEQFF.

This clonotype has at least ten counts. The genes are TRBV7-9 and TRBJ2-2; D is unresolved. The germline gives CDR1 SEHNR, CDR2 FQNEAQ (reference sequence). This CDR3 is built from 11 residues. Trimming stripped 4 bases from V and 6 bases from J, with 3 bases between. The CDR3 DNA is TGTGCCAGCAGCTGGCCCGGGGAGCTGTTTTTT. This gives the protein CASSWPGELFF.

This clonotype was recorded at least ten times. At one of its ends the junction is not consistent with the germline gene, which may arise from a read error. V is TRBV28 and J is TRBJ1-1; D gene unclear. In germline, CDR1 is MDHEN, CDR2 SYDVKM. This CDR3 comprises 11 residues. The CDR3 DNA sequence: TGTGCCAGCAGTATAATAACTGAAGTTTTCTTT. Translating it yields CASSIITEVFF.

Many counts were recorded for this clonotype. V usage is TRBV4-3 and J usage is TRBJ1-1; TRBD1 matches at 8 bases. The V gene's germline CDR1 is LGHNA and CDR2 YSLEER. The CDR3 spans 15 residues. Trimming at V came to 0 bases and at J to 4 bases, leaving 4 bases not matched to a gene. CDR3 nucleotide sequence: TGCGCCAGCAGCCAAGATCCAGGGGGCGGCACTGAAGCTTTCTTT. It yields the protein CASSQDPGGGTEAFF.

This clonotype was counted ten times or more. The chain is built from TRBV4-3 and TRBJ1-1; D is perhaps TRBD1 (6 bases). The CDR3 length is 15 residues. The ends were cut back, 1 base at V and 5 bases at J, with 14 bases in the middle. Germline loops: CDR1 LGHNA, CDR2 YSLEER. In nucleotides, the CDR3 is TGCGCCAGCAGCCAAGGATTTACAGGGTTAACTGAAGCTTTCTTT. Translation gives CASSQGFTGLTEAFF.

This clonotype was recorded many times. The gene calls are TRBV4-1 and TRBJ2-1; 7 positions agree with TRBD2. The CDR3 consists of 13 residues. Looked up from germline, CDR1 is MGHRA and CDR2 is YSYEKL. V trimming: 0 bases; J trimming: 15 bases; junction bases outside the gene matches: 8. The DNA of the CDR3 is TGCGCCAGCAGCCAAGAGCTCTGGACTAGTCCGTTCTTC. This encodes CASSQELWTSPFF.

The J gene is TRBJ2-1, the V gene TRBV5-1, with unresolved D. V lost 4 bases and J 2 bases, leaving 10 bases between the germline ends. Per the germline V gene, CDR1 is SGHRS and CDR2 is YFSETQ. The CDR3 has 14 amino acids. DNA of the CDR3: TGCGCCAGCAGCCCTGACGATACCTACAATGAGCAGTTCTTC. Protein sequence: CASSPDDTYNEQFF.

Many counts were recorded for this clonotype. The chain has TRBV4-3 and TRBJ2-7, with D uncertain. V was pared by 2 bases and J by 3 bases, with 14 bases between. The CDR3 runs to 15 residues. Germline lookup yields CDR1 LGHNA and CDR2 YSLEER. The CDR3 sequence: CASSQQPGLDYEQYF. The CDR3 bases are TGCGCCAGCAGCCAACAGCCGGGTCTAGACTACGAGCAGTACTTC.

This clonotype was seen ten or more times. The chain employs TRBV7-9 and TRBJ2-5; no clear D. This CDR3 comprises 13 residues. From germline, CDR1 is SEHNR and CDR2 FQNEAQ (reference sequence). V was clipped by 3 bases and J by 13 bases, with 18 bases between them. CDR3 sequence reads: CASSLAGPPWLYF. As DNA, the CDR3 is TGTGCCAGCAGCTTGGCAGGCCCGCCATGGTTGTACTTC.

The table lists this clonotype with many counts. J is TRBJ2-1 and V is TRBV11-1; 8 bases map to TRBD2. CDR1 and CDR2 from the germline V gene are SGHAT and FQDESV (reference sequence). The trim removed 1 base at V and 8 bases at J, leaving 19 bases unmatched. The CDR3 is made up of 19 amino acids. The CDR3 DNA reads as TGTGCCAGCAGCTTAGAACCAGCGGGAGAATGGGGTTTTTTGTATGAGCAGTTCTTC. Amino acids: CASSLEPAGEWGFLYEQFF. Using reference TRBV11-1 and TRBJ2-1 for the parts outside the CDR3, the full variable domain is EAEVAQSPRYKITEKSQAVAFWCDPISGHATLYWYRQILGQGPELLVQFQDESVVDDSQLPKDRFSAERLKGVDSTLKIQPAELGDSAMYLCASSLEPAGEWGFLYEQFFGPGTRLTVL.